Below, one T cell receptor (beta chain) is given with its context. As yet, its antigen is unknown. Collection occurred without any documented infections or immune events in donors. The source of the sample is a study of identifying expanded T cells in peripheral blood. Here immunoSEQ multiplex PCR was the method, and the copy in TCRdb shows in-frame clones only, minus some. The sample includes around 90,000 clones, approximately 90% seen only once; the top ten take about 4%. The study, taken as a whole, reports: About 1.3 clones differed between technical replicates, versus approximately 17 and 20 over time. Variance in clone template counts between approximately two-week samples significantly increased with total template count across all healthy donors.

The CDR3 is 11 residues long. Germline-derived CDR1 and CDR2 are GTSNPN and SVGIG (reference sequence). V was trimmed by 4 bases and J by 5 bases, leaving 7 bases between them. The rearrangement uses TRBV30 and TRBJ2-3; D uncertain. Sequencing used blood. This clonotype was obtained from a person aged 18 to 75 in good health. The CDR3 here is CAWNRQDTQYF. The CDR3 nucleotides read TGTGCCTGGAACCGACAAGATACGCAGTATTTT. Variable domain in full (rest from reference TRBV30 and TRBJ2-3): SQTIHQWPATLVQPVGSPLSLECTVEGTSNPNLYWYRQAAGRGLQLLFYSVGIGQISSEVPQNLSASRPQDRQFILSSKKLLLSDSGFYLCAWNRQDTQYFGPGTRLTVL.